The sequence of this T cell receptor (beta chain) was determined in a study of shared clonotypes between healthy human individuals. Study-level information: Researchers drew samples from two women and three men aged 18 to 49.

The CDR3 totals 15 residues. The germline gives CDR1 MNHEY, CDR2 SVGAGI. V trimming: 3 bases; J trimming: 7 bases; junction bases outside the gene matches: 8. On this clone itself: Its antigen is undetermined.

Samples underwent the assay at deep level. The repertoire was sequenced with immunoSEQ multiplex PCR; TCRdb's copy has only in-frame clones and lacks some. This sample carries 700,000 to 950,000 clones, 90% to 97% of them seen once, and the ten largest clones take over 0.2%. Study findings and constraints: Sequencing depth was expected to influence donor clonotype sharing. The sole specimen, blood, was sampled, and tissue repertoires likely differ.

CD45RO-negative, CCR7-positively selected cells formed the naive CD8 fraction, excluding terminally differentiated effector memory CD45RA+ cells. Sample: naive CD8+ T cells sorted from blood. This TCR derives from a man aged 25 to 45 in good health. This chain uses TRBV6-5 with TRBJ2-1, with 8 bases that match TRBD1. The CDR3 bases are TGTGCCAGCAGTTATCGGCAGGGGGCTTCGAATGAGCAGTTCTTC. Translating gives CASSYRQGASNEQFF.